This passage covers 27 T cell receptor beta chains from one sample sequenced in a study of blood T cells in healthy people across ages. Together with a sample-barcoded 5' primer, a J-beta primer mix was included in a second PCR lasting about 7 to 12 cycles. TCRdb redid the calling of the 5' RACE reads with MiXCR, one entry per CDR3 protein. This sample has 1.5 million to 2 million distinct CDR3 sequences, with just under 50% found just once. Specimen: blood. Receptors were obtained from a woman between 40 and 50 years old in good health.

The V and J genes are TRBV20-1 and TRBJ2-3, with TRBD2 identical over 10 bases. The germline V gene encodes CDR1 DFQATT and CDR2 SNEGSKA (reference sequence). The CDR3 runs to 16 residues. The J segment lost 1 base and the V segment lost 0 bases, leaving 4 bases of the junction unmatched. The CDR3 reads CSARDPSGGRTDTQYF. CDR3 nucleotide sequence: TGCAGTGCTAGAGACCCTAGCGGGGGCCGCACAGATACGCAGTATTTT.

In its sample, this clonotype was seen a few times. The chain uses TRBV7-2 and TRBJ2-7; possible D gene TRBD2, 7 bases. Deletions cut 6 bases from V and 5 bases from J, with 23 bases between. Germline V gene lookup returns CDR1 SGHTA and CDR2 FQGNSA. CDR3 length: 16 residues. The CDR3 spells CASRERGGYYTDEQYF. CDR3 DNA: TGTGCCAGCAGAGAAAGGGGGGGGTACTATACGGACGAGCAGTACTTC.

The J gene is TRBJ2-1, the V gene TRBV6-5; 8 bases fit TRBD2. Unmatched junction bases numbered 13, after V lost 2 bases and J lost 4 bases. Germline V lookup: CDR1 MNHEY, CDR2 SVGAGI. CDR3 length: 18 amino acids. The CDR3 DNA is TGTGCCAGCAGTTACCGAGGCCAGGCCCAGCGGGGGTACAATGAGCAGTTCTTC. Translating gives CASSYRGQAQRGYNEQFF.

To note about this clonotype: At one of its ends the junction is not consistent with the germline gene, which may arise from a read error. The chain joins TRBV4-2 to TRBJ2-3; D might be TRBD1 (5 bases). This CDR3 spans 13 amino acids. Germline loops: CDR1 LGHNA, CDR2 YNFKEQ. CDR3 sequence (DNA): TGTGCCAGCAGCCCCCAGGACACAGATACGCGGTATTTT. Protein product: CASSPQDTDTRYF.

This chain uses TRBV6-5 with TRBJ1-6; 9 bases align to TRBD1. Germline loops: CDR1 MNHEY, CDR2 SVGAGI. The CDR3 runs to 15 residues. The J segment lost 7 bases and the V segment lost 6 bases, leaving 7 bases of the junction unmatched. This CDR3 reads CASRKTGQGNSPLHF. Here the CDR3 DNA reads TGTGCCAGCAGGAAAACCGGACAGGGGAATTCACCCCTCCACTTT.

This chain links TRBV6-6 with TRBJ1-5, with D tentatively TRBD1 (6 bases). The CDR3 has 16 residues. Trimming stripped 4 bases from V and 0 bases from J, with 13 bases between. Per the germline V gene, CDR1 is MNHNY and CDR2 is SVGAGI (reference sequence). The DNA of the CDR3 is TGTGCCAGCAGTTCTGACAGGCAATATAGCAATCAGCCCCAGCATTTT. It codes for CASSSDRQYSNQPQHF.

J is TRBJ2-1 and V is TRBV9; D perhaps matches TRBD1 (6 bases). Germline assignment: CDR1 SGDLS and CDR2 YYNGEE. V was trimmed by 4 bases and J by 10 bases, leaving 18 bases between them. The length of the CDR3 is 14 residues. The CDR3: CASSPSDSPNEQFF. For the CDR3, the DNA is TGTGCCAGCAGCCCGTCGGACAGTCCGAACGAGCAGTTCTTC.

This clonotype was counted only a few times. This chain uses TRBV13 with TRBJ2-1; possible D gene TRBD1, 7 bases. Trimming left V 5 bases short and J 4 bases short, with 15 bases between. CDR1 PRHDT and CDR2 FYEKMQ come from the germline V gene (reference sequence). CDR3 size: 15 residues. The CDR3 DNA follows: TGTGCCAGCAGCGCAGGGGGGACCGAGTACAATGAGCAGTTCTTC. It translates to CASSAGGTEYNEQFF.

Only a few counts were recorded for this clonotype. The CDR3: CASTLEGGSNQPQHF. The CDR3 nucleotides read TGTGCCAGCACTCTGGAGGGGGGTAGCAATCAGCCCCAGCATTTT. The rearrangement links TRBV12-3 or TRBV12-4 to TRBJ1-5, with a possible D match to TRBD1 (6 bases). The CDR3 has 15 residues. V gave up 7 bases and J gave up 0 bases, with 13 bases separating them.

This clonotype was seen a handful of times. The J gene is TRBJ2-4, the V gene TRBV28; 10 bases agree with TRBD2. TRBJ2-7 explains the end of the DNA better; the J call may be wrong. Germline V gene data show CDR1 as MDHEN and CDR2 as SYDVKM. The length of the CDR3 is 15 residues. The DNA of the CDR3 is TGTGCCAGCAGTTTAGGAGCGGGGGGGATAAACGAGCAGTACTTC. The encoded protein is CASSLGAGGINEQYF.

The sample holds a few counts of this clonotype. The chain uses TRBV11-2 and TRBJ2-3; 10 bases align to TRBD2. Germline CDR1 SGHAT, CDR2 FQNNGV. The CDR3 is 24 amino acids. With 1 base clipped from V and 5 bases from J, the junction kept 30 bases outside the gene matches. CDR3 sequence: CASSLGAWGFDRNKGLALQDTQYF. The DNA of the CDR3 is TGTGCCAGCAGCTTAGGGGCTTGGGGATTCGACAGAAACAAGGGACTAGCGCTACAAGATACGCAGTATTTT.

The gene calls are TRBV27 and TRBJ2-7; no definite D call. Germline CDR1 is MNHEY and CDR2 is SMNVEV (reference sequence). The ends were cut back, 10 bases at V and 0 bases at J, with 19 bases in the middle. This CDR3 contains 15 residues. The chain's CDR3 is CAIPDRLPSSYEQYF. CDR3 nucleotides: TGTGCCATCCCGGACCGCCTCCCAAGCTCCTACGAGCAGTACTTC.

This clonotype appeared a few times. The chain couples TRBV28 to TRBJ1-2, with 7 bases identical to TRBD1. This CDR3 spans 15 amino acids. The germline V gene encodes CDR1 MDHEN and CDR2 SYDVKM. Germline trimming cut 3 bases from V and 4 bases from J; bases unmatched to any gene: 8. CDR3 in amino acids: CASSFQQGTSYGYTF. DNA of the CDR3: TGTGCCAGCAGTTTCCAACAGGGGACCTCCTATGGCTACACCTTC.

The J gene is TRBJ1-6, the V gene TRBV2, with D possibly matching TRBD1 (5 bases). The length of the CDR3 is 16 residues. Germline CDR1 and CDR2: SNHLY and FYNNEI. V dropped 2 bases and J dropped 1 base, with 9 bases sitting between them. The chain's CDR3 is CASSERAGSYNSPLHF. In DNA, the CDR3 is TGTGCCAGCAGTGAAAGGGCAGGGTCCTATAATTCACCCCTCCACTTT.

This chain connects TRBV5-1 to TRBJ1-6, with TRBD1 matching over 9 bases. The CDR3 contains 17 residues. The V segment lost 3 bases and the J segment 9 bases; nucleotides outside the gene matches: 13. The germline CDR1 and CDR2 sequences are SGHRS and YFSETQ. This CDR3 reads CASSSLTGGISASPLHF. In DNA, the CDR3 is TGCGCCAGCAGCTCCCTGACAGGGGGGATCTCCGCTTCACCCCTCCACTTT.

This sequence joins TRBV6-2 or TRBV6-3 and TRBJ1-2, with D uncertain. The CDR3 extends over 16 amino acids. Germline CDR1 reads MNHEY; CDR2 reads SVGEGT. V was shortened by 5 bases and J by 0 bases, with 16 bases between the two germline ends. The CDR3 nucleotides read TGTGCCAGCAGTCGCCCGACAAGCCTAACTAACTATGGCTACACCTTC. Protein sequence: CASSRPTSLTNYGYTF.

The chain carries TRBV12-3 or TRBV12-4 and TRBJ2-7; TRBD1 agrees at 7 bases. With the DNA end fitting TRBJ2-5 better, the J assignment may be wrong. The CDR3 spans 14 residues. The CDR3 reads CASTPGQDRQTQYF. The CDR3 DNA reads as TGTGCCAGCACCCCTGGACAGGACAGGCAGACCCAGTACTTC.

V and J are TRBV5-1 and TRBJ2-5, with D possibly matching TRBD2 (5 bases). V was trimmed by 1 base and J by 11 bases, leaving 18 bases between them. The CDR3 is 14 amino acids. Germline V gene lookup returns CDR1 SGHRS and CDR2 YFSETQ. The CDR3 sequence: CASSLLGTRDEQYF. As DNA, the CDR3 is TGCGCCAGCAGCTTGTTAGGTACTAGAGATGAGCAGTACTTC. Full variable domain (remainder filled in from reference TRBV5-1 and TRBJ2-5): KAGVTQTPRYLIKTRGQQVTLSCSPISGHRSVSWYQQTPGQGLQFLFEYFSETQRNKGNFPGRFSGRQFSNSRSEMNVSTLELGDSALYLCASSLLGTRDEQYFGPGTRLLVL.

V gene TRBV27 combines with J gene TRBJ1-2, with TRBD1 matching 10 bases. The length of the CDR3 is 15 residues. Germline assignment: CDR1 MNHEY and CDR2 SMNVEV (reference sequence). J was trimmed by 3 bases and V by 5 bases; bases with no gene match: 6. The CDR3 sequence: CASSPTGGEDYGYTF. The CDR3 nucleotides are TGTGCCAGCAGTCCGACAGGGGGCGAGGACTATGGCTACACCTTC.

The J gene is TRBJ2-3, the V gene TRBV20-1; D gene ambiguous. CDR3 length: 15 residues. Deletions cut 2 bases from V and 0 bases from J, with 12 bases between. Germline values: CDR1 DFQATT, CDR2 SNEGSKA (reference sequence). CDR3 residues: CSARTGPLSTDTQYF. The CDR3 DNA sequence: TGCAGTGCTAGAACCGGGCCCCTAAGCACAGATACGCAGTATTTT.

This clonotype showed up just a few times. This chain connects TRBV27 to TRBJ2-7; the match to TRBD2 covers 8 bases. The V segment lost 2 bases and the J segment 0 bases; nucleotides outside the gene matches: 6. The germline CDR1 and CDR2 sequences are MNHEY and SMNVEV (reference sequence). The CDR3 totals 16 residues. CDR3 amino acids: CASSLTAGLASYEQYF. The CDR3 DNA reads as TGTGCCAGCAGTTTAACCGCCGGACTAGCCTCCTACGAGCAGTACTTC.

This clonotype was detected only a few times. CDR3 residues: CASSAQGAARNEQFF. CDR3 DNA: TGTGCCAGCAGTGCCCAGGGGGCTGCTCGGAATGAGCAGTTCTTC. The rearrangement links TRBV2 to TRBJ2-1, with TRBD1 identical over 8 bases. CDR3 size: 15 residues. With 4 bases clipped from V and 7 bases from J, the junction kept 9 bases outside the gene matches. Germline CDR1 reads SNHLY; CDR2 reads FYNNEI. Variable domain in full (rest from reference TRBV2 and TRBJ2-1): EPEVTQTPSHQVTQMGQEVILRCVPISNHLYFYWYRQILGQKVEFLVSFYNNEISEKSEIFDDQFSVERPDGSNFTLKIRSTKLEDSAMYFCASSAQGAARNEQFFGPGTRLTVL.

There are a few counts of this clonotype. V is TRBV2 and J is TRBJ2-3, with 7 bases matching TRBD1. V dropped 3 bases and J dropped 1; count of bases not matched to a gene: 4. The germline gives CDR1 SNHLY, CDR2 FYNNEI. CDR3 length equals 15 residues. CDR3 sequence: CASSDWGTGTDTQYF. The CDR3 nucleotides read TGTGCCAGCAGTGATTGGGGGACAGGCACAGATACGCAGTATTTT.

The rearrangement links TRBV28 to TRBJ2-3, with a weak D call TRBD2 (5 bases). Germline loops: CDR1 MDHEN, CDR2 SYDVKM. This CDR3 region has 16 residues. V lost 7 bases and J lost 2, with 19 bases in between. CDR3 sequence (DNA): TGTGCCAGCACCACTGGGGATCGGGGTTACACAGATACGCAGTATTTT. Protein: CASTTGDRGYTDTQYF.

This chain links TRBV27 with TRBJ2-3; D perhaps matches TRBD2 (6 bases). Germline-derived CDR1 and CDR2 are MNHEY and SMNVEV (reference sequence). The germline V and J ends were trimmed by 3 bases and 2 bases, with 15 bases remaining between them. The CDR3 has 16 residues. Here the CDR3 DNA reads TGTGCCAGCAGTTTCGGCGGGCGGGGATTCACAGATACGCAGTATTTT. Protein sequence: CASSFGGRGFTDTQYF.

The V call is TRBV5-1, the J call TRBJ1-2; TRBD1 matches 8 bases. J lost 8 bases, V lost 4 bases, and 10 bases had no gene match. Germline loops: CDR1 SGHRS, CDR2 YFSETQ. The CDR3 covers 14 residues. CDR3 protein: CASSKDRVQEGYTF. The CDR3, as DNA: TGCGCCAGCAGCAAGGACAGGGTACAAGAAGGCTACACCTTC.

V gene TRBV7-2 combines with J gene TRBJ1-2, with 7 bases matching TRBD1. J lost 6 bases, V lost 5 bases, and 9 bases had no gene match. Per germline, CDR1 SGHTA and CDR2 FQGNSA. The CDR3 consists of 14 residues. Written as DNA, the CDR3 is TGTGCCAGCAGCCGCGACAGGGAAACCCATGGCTACACCTTC. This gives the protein CASSRDRETHGYTF. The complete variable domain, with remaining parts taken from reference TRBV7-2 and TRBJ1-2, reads GAGVSQSPSNKVTEKGKDVELRCDPISGHTALYWYRQSLGQGLEFLIYFQGNSAPDKSGLPSDRFSAERTGGSVSTLTIQRTQQEDSAVYLCASSRDRETHGYTFGSGTRLTVV.